This note documents a single TCR beta chain sequence. This sample was included in a study of control samples from healthy donors and cancer patients. The CDR3 has 14 amino acids. Germline lookup yields CDR1 SGHDT and CDR2 YYEEEE. The V and J ends lost 4 bases and 2 bases respectively, with 13 bases between them. Some clones are missing from TCRdb's copy, which holds only in-frame ones; the method was immunoSEQ multiplex PCR. This sample carries 150,000 to 200,000 clones, more than 90% of them seen once, and the ten largest clones take around 2%. This clonotype was obtained from a woman aged 40 to 50 in good health. The chain combines TRBV5-6 with TRBJ2-7; weak D call: TRBD2 (6 bases). The sequencing sample was made of blood. CDR3 in DNA: TGTGCCAGCAGCCGAGGGACTTACGCCTACGAGCAGTACTTC. Residues: CASSRGTYAYEQYF.